Presented here are 17 T cell receptor beta chains from one specimen sequenced in a study of T cell repertoires in cytomegalovirus infection. MiXCR was run by TCRdb on the reads, yielding one entry per CDR3 protein. The data hold some 220,000 distinct CDR3 sequences, with 35% to 40% observed a single time. No antigens are known for them. The specimen comprised CD8+ T cells from cultured PBMCs, sampled from culture after CMV antigen stimulation. All receptors derive from a human donor in good health (CMV status not recorded). Some clones in this sample may be carry-over from other donors' samples.

V is TRBV4-1 and J is TRBJ2-1, with D possibly TRBD2 on 6 matching bases. The CDR3 sequence is 15 residues long. Deletions cut 0 bases from V and 6 bases from J, with 12 bases between. The germline V gene encodes CDR1 MGHRA and CDR2 YSYEKL. As DNA, the CDR3 is TGCGCCAGCAGCCAAGAAGGGGACTTACGCAATGAGCAGTTCTTC. Its protein is CASSQEGDLRNEQFF.

The chain couples TRBV7-6 to TRBJ2-1; 7 bases fit TRBD1. With 1 base clipped from V and 5 bases from J, the junction kept 17 bases outside the gene matches. Germline V gene data show CDR1 as SGHVS and CDR2 as FNYEAQ. The CDR3 sequence is 19 residues long. CDR3 loop: CASSLEPQGTERKDNEQFF. Written as DNA, the CDR3 is TGTGCCAGCAGCTTAGAGCCACAGGGGACGGAACGTAAGGACAATGAGCAGTTCTTC.

The chain recombines TRBV12-5 with TRBJ2-1, with D unclear. Germline CDR1 LGHNT, CDR2 FRNRAP. This CDR3 is 13 amino acids long. V lost 6 bases and J lost 8, with 14 bases in between. The CDR3 spells CASGPVGFDEQFF. The CDR3 region has the DNA TGTGCTAGTGGCCCCGTGGGGTTCGATGAGCAGTTCTTC.

The chain couples TRBV11-1 to TRBJ2-1; D is perhaps TRBD1 or TRBD2 (7 bases each). The CDR3 is 17 residues long. Trimming shortened V by 5 bases and J by 6 bases, and 23 bases separated the two germline ends. Germline V gives CDR1 SGHAT, CDR2 FQDESV (reference sequence). CDR3 loop: CASSANYYDREGNEQFF. In DNA form, the CDR3 reads TGTGCCAGCAGCGCGAACTATTATGACAGGGAGGGCAATGAGCAGTTCTTC.

This clonotype is classed as medium-sized. This chain connects TRBV7-6 to TRBJ2-7; D may correspond to TRBD1 or TRBD2 (7 bases each). Germline CDR1 is SGHVS and CDR2 is FNYEAQ. Trimming pared 5 bases from V and 4 bases from J, leaving 15 bases between. The CDR3 has 14 residues. CDR3 residues: CASSPWEGAYEQYF. The CDR3 region has the DNA TGTGCCAGCAGCCCTTGGGAGGGGGCATACGAGCAGTACTTC. The full variable domain, its missing parts supplied by reference TRBV7-6 and TRBJ2-7, is GAGVSQSPRYKVTKRGQDVALRCDPISGHVSLYWYRQALGQGPEFLTYFNYEAQQDKSGLPNDRFSAERPEGSISTLTIQRTEQRDSAMYRCASSPWEGAYEQYFGPGTRLTVT.

This chain connects TRBV7-2 to TRBJ2-1; the D call may be TRBD1 or TRBD2 (5 bases each). The CDR3 contains 15 residues. Germline V gene data show CDR1 as SGHTA and CDR2 as FQGNSA. The ends were cut back, 9 bases at V and 0 bases at J, with 15 bases in the middle. CDR3 sequence (DNA): TGTGCCAGTGTTGGACGGGGCAGCTCCTACAATGAGCAGTTCTTC. Translation: CASVGRGSSYNEQFF.

This clonotype was seen a handful of times. The rearrangement links TRBV7-8 to TRBJ1-1; D is ambiguous. Per the germline V gene, CDR1 is SGHVS and CDR2 is FQNEAQ. V was cut by 2 bases and J by 7 bases, with 8 bases left in between. CDR3 length: 12 amino acids. CDR3 amino acids: CASSLRPNEAFF. CDR3 nucleotide sequence: TGTGCCAGCAGCTTACGTCCTAATGAAGCTTTCTTT.

The chain couples TRBV27 to TRBJ2-5; no reliable D call. The CDR3 covers 13 residues. CDR1 is MNHEY, CDR2 SMNVEV, per germline (reference sequence). The V end lost 5 bases, the J end lost 4 bases, and 11 bases lay between the germline ends. CDR3 nucleotides: TGTGCCAGCAGTACCCGCGGTAGAGAGACCCAGTACTTC. It specifies CASSTRGRETQYF.

This clonotype was observed a few times. The chain combines TRBV9 with TRBJ1-5; D is unresolved. Germline lookup yields CDR1 SGDLS and CDR2 YYNGEE. The CDR3 contains 14 residues. V lost 0 bases to trimming and J lost 4 bases, with 8 bases between them. This chain's CDR3 is CASSVGGENQPQHF. Here the CDR3 DNA reads TGTGCCAGCAGCGTAGGTGGGGAGAATCAGCCCCAGCATTTT.

The J gene is TRBJ2-5, the V gene TRBV10-3; 7 nucleotides align to TRBD1. Germline assignment: CDR1 ENHRY and CDR2 SYGVKD. The CDR3 is 14 amino acids. CDR3 in amino acids: CASQPGTVKETQYF. CDR3 DNA sequence: TGTGCAAGCCAACCCGGGACAGTTAAAGAGACCCAGTACTTC.

The chain recombines TRBV27 with TRBJ1-2; TRBD1 is a possible D gene (6 bases). Germline CDR1 and CDR2: MNHEY and SMNVEV (reference sequence). Trimming took 2 bases from V and 6 from J, leaving 10 bases between them. This CDR3 has 13 amino acids. The CDR3 sequence is CASSLGGGDGYTF. CDR3 sequence (DNA): TGTGCCAGCAGTTTAGGAGGGGGGGATGGCTACACCTTC.

In this sample, this clonotype turned up once. This sequence joins TRBV29-1 and TRBJ2-1; D ambiguous. Trimming removed 4 bases at V and 8 bases at J, with 15 bases between. Germline V lookup: CDR1 SQVTM, CDR2 ANQGSEA. The CDR3 totals 13 residues. The CDR3 region is CSVGPKLLHEQFF. As DNA, the CDR3 is TGCAGCGTTGGGCCCAAACTATTACATGAGCAGTTCTTC.

The rearrangement uses TRBV27 and TRBJ2-3; TRBD2 is a possible D gene (5 bases). The CDR3 contains 15 residues. CDR1 is MNHEY and CDR2 is SMNVEV in the germline V gene (reference sequence). V was clipped by 2 bases and J by 2 bases, with 11 bases between them. For the CDR3, the DNA is TGTGCCAGCAGTTTACTGAGGGCAACCACAGATACGCAGTATTTT. It translates to CASSLLRATTDTQYF.

This clonotype came up a few times. V is TRBV7-3 and J is TRBJ2-2, with 16 bases matching TRBD2. With 5 bases clipped from V and 5 bases from J, the junction kept 11 bases outside the gene matches. This CDR3 contains 19 residues. The germline V gene encodes CDR1 SGHTA and CDR2 FQGTGA. The CDR3 reads CASSPRGLAGGSWTGELFF. CDR3 nucleotides: TGTGCCAGCAGCCCCCGGGGACTAGCGGGAGGGTCGTGGACCGGGGAGCTGTTTTTT.

The sample holds a few counts of this clonotype. The chain has TRBV6-1 and TRBJ1-4; unclear D gene. V lost 7 bases and J 0 bases, leaving 12 bases between the germline ends. This CDR3 comprises 15 residues. Per germline, CDR1 MNHNS and CDR2 SASEGT. The CDR3 sequence: CASTPLGTTNEKLFF. Written as DNA, the CDR3 is TGTGCCAGCACCCCCCTCGGGACAACTAATGAAAAACTGTTTTTT.

The V call is TRBV7-8, the J call TRBJ2-7; D might be TRBD1 (6 bases). Trimming took off 3 bases at V and 6 bases at J, with 9 bases between the two ends. The CDR3 totals 12 residues. The germline V gene has CDR1 SGHVS and CDR2 FQNEAQ. CDR3 nucleotides: TGTGCCAGCAGCTTTCTAGGGGGCGAGCAGTACTTC. This encodes CASSFLGGEQYF. The full variable domain, in which reference TRBV7-8 and TRBJ2-7 provide the parts outside the CDR3, is GAGVSQSPRYKVAKRGQDVALRCDPISGHVSLFWYQQALGQGPEFLTYFQNEAQLDKSGLPSDRFFAERPEGSVSTLKIQRTQQEDSAVYLCASSFLGGEQYFGPGTRLTVT.

This clonotype was counted between two and nine times. This chain connects TRBV27 to TRBJ1-6, with 7 bases identical to TRBD1. The V segment lost 10 bases and the J segment 6 bases; nucleotides outside the gene matches: 9. Germline V gene data show CDR1 as MNHEY and CDR2 as SMNVEV (reference sequence). The CDR3 has 14 amino acids. CDR3 protein: CATRPGQINSPLHF. DNA of the CDR3: TGTGCCACCCGACCGGGACAGATTAATTCACCCCTCCACTTT.